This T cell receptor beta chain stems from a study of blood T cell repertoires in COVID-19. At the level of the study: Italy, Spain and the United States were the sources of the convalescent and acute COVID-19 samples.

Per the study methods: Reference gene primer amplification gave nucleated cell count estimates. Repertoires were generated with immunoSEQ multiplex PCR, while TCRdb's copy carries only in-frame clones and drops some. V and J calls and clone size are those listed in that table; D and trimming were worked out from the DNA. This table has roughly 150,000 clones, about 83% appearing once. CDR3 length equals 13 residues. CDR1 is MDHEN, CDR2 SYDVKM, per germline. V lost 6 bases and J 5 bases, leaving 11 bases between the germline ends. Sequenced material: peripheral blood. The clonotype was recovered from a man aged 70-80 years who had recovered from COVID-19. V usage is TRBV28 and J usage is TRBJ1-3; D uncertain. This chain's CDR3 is CASSNPGRNTIYF. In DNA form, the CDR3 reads TGTGCCAGCAGCAACCCGGGGAGAAACACCATATATTTT.